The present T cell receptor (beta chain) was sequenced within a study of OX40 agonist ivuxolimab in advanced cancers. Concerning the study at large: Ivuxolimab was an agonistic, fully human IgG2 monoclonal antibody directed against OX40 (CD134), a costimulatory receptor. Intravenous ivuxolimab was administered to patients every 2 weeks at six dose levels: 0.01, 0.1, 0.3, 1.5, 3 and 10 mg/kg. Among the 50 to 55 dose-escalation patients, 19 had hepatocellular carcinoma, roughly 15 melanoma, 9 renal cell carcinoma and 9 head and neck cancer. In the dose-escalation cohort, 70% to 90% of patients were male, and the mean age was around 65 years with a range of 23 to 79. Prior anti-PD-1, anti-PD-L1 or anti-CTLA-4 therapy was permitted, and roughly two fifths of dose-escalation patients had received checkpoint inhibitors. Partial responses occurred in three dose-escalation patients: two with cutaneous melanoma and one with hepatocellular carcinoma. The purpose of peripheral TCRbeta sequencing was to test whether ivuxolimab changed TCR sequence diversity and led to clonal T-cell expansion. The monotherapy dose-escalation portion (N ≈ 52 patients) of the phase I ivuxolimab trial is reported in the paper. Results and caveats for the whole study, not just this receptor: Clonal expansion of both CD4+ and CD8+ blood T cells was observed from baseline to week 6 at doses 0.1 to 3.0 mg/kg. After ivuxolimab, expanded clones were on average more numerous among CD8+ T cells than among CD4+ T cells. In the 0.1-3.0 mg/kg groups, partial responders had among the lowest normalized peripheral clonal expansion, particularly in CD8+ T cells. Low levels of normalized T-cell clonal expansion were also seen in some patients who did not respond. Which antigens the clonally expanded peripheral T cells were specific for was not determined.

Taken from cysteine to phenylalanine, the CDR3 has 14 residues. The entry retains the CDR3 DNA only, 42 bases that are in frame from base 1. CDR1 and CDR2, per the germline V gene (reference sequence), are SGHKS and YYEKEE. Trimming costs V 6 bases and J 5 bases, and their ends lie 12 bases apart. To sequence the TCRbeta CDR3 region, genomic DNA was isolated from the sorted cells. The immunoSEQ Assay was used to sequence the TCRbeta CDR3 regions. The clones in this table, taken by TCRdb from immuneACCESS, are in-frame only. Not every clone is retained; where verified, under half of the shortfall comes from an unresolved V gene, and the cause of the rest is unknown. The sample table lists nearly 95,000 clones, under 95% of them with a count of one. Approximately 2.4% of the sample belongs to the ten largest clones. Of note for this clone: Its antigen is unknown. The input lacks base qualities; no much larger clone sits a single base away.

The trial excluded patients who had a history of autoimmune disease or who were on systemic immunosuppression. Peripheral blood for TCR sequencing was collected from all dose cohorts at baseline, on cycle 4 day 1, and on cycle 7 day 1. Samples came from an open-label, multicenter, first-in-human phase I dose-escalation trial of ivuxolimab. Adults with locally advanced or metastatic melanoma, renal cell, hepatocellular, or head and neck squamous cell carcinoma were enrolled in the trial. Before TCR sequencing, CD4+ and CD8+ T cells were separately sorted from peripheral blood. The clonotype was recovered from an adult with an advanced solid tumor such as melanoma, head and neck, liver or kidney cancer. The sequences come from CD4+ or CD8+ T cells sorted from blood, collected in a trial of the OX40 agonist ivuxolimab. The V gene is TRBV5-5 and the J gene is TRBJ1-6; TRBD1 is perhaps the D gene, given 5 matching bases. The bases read TGTGCCAGCAACCGGTGGGGGGATAATTCACCCCTCCACTTT. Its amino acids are CASNRWGDNSPLHF.